This T cell receptor (beta chain) came from a study of brain T cells in children with intractable seizures. In germline, CDR1 is DFQATT, CDR2 SNEGSKA (reference sequence). J gave up 4 bases and V 3 bases, and 13 bases lay outside the gene matches. This CDR3 is 17 amino acids long. Sequencing was performed with immunoSEQ multiplex PCR; in TCRdb, only in-frame clones are kept and a portion is missing. Among roughly 69,000 clones listed, around 95% were seen once. The genes are TRBV20-1 and TRBJ2-7; 12 bases line up with TRBD2. This material consisted of peripheral blood, taken at surgery. This sequence was found in a boy younger than two with focal cortical dysplasia and intractable seizures. CDR3 nucleotides: TGCAGTGCTAGTAGTCCGCTAGCGGGAGGGCCGGGGTACGAGCAGTACTTC. It is translated as CSASSPLAGGPGYEQYF.